This T cell receptor (beta chain) emerged from a study of blood T cell repertoires in COVID-19. Whole-study context: COVID-19 samples from acute and convalescent phases originated in the United States, Italy and Spain. T cells, B-cell-depleted T cells, or PBMCs provided the cDNA or gDNA that served as material.

This clone was found once. Original data processing: Cell counts per sample came from amplifying reference gene primers. Clones were sequenced by immunoSEQ multiplex PCR, and TCRdb holds only the in-frame ones, with some missing. The V and J calls and clone size were taken over from that table, and D and trimming were inferred from the DNA. The repertoire holds 140,000 to 150,000 clones, with roughly 88% as singletons. Trimming at V came to 3 bases and at J to 3 bases, leaving 5 bases not matched to a gene. In germline, CDR1 is DFQATT, CDR2 SNEGSKA (reference sequence). The CDR3 extends over 15 amino acids.

The material sequenced was peripheral blood. The clonotype was recovered from a man aged 55 to 69 with active or convalescent COVID-19. This chain links TRBV20-1 with TRBJ2-3; 11 nucleotides align to TRBD2. The CDR3 DNA reads as TGCAGTGCTAGTACTAGCGGGAGTGTAACAGATACGCAGTATTTT. Translating it yields CSASTSGSVTDTQYF.